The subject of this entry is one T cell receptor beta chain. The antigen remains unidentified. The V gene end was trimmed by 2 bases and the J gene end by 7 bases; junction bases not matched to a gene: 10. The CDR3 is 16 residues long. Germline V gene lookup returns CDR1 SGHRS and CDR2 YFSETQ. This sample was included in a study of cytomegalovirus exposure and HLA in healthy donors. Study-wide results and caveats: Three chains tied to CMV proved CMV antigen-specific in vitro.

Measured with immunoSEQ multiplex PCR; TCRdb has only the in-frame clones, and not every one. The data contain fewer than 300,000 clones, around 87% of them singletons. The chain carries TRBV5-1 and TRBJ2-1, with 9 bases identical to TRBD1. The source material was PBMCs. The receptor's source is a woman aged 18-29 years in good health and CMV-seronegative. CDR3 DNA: TGCGCCAGCAGCTTTACAGGGGGCCGCGGAAAAAATGAGCAGTTCTTC. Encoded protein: CASSFTGGRGKNEQFF.